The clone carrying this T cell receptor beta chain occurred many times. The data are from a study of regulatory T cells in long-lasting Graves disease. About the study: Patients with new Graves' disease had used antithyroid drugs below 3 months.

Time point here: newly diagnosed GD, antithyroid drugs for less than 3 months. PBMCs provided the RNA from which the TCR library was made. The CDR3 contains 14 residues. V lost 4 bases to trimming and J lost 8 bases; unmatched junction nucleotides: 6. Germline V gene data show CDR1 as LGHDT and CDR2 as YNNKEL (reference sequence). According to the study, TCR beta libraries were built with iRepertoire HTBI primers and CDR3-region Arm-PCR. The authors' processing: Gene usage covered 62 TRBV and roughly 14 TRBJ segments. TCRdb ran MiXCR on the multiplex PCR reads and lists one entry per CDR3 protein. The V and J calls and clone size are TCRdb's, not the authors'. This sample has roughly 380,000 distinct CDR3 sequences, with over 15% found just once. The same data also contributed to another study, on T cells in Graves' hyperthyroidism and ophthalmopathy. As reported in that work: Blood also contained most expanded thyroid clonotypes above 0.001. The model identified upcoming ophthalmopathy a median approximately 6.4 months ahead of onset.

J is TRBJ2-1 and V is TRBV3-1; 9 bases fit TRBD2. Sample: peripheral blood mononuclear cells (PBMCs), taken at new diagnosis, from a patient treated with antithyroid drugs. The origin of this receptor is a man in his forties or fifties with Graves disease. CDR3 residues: CASSLWTSAHEQFF. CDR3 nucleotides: TGTGCCAGCAGCCTATGGACTAGCGCCCATGAGCAGTTCTTC.